The 3 T cell receptor beta chains below were found in one sample sequenced in a study of T cell responses to AZD1222 COVID-19 vaccine. Assay used: immunoSEQ multiplex PCR; TCRdb lists only in-frame clones, some missing. The sample includes around 70,000 clones, about 90% of them seen just once. The input for sequencing was peripheral blood, taken 28 days after the second AZD1222 dose. These receptors were obtained from an adult who received the AZD1222 COVID-19 vaccine.

This clone was seen only once. The rearrangement joins TRBV3-1 (or the pseudogene TRBV3-2) to TRBJ2-2; 10 bases are shared with TRBD2. The trim removed 10 bases at V and 8 bases at J, leaving 7 bases unmatched. The CDR3 covers 13 residues. Germline assignment: CDR1 LGHDT and CDR2 YNNKEL (reference sequence). The CDR3 nucleotides read TGTGCCACTCGGACTAGCGGACTTGGGGAGCTGTTTTTT. Amino acids: CATRTSGLGELFF.

J is TRBJ1-5 and V is TRBV27; 9 positions match TRBD1. The trim removed 6 bases at V and 4 bases at J, leaving 4 bases unmatched. Germline V CDR1 and CDR2: MNHEY, SMNVEV (reference sequence). CDR3 length: 14 amino acids. The CDR3 DNA reads as TGTGCCAGCAGCTATGGACAGGGGAATCAGCCCCAGCATTTT. It is translated as CASSYGQGNQPQHF.

This chain joins TRBV23-1 and TRBJ1-2, with D perhaps TRBD1 (5 bases). TRBV23-1 is assigned to the ORF class and has an uncertain function. Between the trimmed V and J ends, which lost 6 bases and 7 bases, there was a span of 15 bases. This CDR3 has 13 residues. CDR3 region: CASSATRGGGYTF. The CDR3 DNA sequence: TGCGCCAGCAGCGCGACAAGGGGAGGTGGCTACACCTTC.